Reported below is one TCR beta chain. Its cognate antigen is unknown. Unique molecular identifiers were present on the cDNA, and a universal primer site came from template switching. TCRdb independently ran MiXCR on the 5' RACE reads; one entry per CDR3 protein. The repertoire has hundreds of thousands of distinct CDR3 sequences, around 5.7% of them found once; the top ten carry around 1.7%. The data were taken from a study of identical twins. CDR3 length: 15 amino acids. Germline assignment: CDR1 SEHNR and CDR2 FQNEAQ (reference sequence). Trimming removed 5 bases from V and 2 bases from J; junction bases left unmatched: 6. Findings and limits, study-wide: For monozygotic twins, models underestimated out-of-frame TCR alpha sharing. Twin pairs' shared out-of-frame alpha sequences were enriched in low generation probability. The abundant beta clonotypes from cord blood had fewer insertions, and memory repertoires had none of this.

The J gene is TRBJ1-1, the V gene TRBV7-9; 9 bases align to TRBD1. The sample was naive T cells sorted from blood. This TCR was sampled from a man aged 18-30 years in good health. Here the CDR3 reads CASSEDRGSNTEAFF. The CDR3 region has the DNA TGTGCCAGCAGCGAGGACAGGGGTTCAAACACTGAAGCTTTCTTT. Looking up the rest from reference TRBV7-9 and TRBJ1-1 gives the full variable domain: DTGVSQNPRHKITKRGQNVTFRCDPISEHNRLYWYRQTLGQGPEFLTYFQNEAQLEKSRLLSDRFSAERPKGSFSTLEIQRTEQGDSAMYLCASSEDRGSNTEAFFGQGTRLTVV.